Each of the 22 T cell receptor beta chains below was sequenced from the same sample in a study of PD-1 blockade in mismatch repair-deficient tumors. Generated by immunoSEQ multiplex PCR, the TCRdb table keeps only in-frame clones and is missing some. The table lists tens of thousands of clones, about 88% of them singletons. The sample was PBMCs, taken before pembrolizumab treatment. Receptor source: an adult with mismatch repair-deficient cancer.

CDR3 nucleotides: TGTGCCAGCAGCTTATGGACAGGACAAGAGACCCAGTACTTC. Translated, it gives CASSLWTGQETQYF. V and J are TRBV7-9 and TRBJ2-5, with 7 bases aligning to TRBD1. The J segment lost 2 bases and the V segment lost 2 bases, leaving 2 bases of the junction unmatched. The CDR3 loop spans 14 amino acids. Germline CDR1 is SEHNR and CDR2 is FQNEAQ (reference sequence).

J is TRBJ2-5 and V is TRBV5-8, with D possibly TRBD1 on 5 matching bases. Germline values: CDR1 SGHTS, CDR2 YDEGEE. The CDR3 spans 16 residues. V gave up 0 bases and J gave up 2 bases, with 14 bases separating them. The chain's CDR3 is CASSLGTGPEQETQYF. CDR3 DNA: TGTGCCAGCAGCTTGGGCACAGGCCCCGAACAAGAGACCCAGTACTTC.

The J gene is TRBJ1-5, the V gene TRBV2, with TRBD1 matching 8 bases. V dropped 5 bases and J dropped 5; count of bases not matched to a gene: 5. The CDR3 extends over 14 amino acids. CDR1 is SNHLY, CDR2 FYNNEI, per germline. CDR3 bases: TGTGCCAGCAGTCTACAGGGGGAGGATCAGCCCCAGCATTTT. This gives the protein CASSLQGEDQPQHF.

The chain has TRBV5-5 and TRBJ1-2; D possibly corresponds to TRBD1 (6 bases). Trimming shortened V by 4 bases and J by 0 bases, and 10 bases separated the two germline ends. Per the germline V gene, CDR1 is SGHKS and CDR2 is YYEKEE (reference sequence). This CDR3 comprises 14 residues. This CDR3 reads CASSPDSSNYGYTF. In nucleotides, the CDR3 is TGTGCCAGCAGCCCGGACAGTTCTAACTATGGCTACACCTTC.

The chain joins TRBV5-1 to TRBJ1-2; 10 bases match TRBD1. The trim removed 1 base at V and 5 bases at J, leaving 11 bases unmatched. CDR3 length: 17 residues. Germline V gives CDR1 SGHRS, CDR2 YFSETQ. CDR3 sequence reads: CASSLPNRQGAEYGYTF. CDR3 coding DNA: TGCGCCAGCAGCTTGCCTAATAGACAGGGGGCAGAATATGGCTACACCTTC.

The V call is TRBV19, the J call TRBJ1-4; 7 nucleotides line up with TRBD1. The V gene's germline CDR1 is LNHDA and CDR2 SQIVND (reference sequence). The CDR3 runs to 14 residues. The J segment lost 8 bases and the V segment lost 8 bases, leaving 11 bases of the junction unmatched. The CDR3 coding sequence is TGTGCCAGTGACAGGGTTGGGGTTGGGGAAAAACTGTTTTTT. Protein product: CASDRVGVGEKLFF.

This clone was picked up one time. V is TRBV9 and J is TRBJ1-1; no clear D. CDR3 size: 16 residues. Per the germline V gene, CDR1 is SGDLS and CDR2 is YYNGEE. V was clipped by 7 bases and J by 1 base, with 20 bases between them. The CDR3 bases are TGTGCCAGCGGCGCCCTGGGTCCCCGGGGGAACACTGAAGCTTTCTTT. Amino acids: CASGALGPRGNTEAFF.

This chain joins TRBV5-8 and TRBJ1-2, with 7 bases matching TRBD1. The V gene end was trimmed by 4 bases and the J gene end by 4 bases; junction bases not matched to a gene: 7. Looked up from germline, CDR1 is SGHTS and CDR2 is YDEGEE. This CDR3 has 14 amino acids. The CDR3 nucleotides are TGTGCCAGCAGCACCCCAGGGGGGTTCTATGGCTACACCTTC. Its translation: CASSTPGGFYGYTF.

The chain combines TRBV28 with TRBJ1-5; no clear D gene. The CDR3 consists of 14 residues. CDR1 and CDR2 (germline): MDHEN, SYDVKM. Trimming shortened V by 5 bases and J by 0 bases, and 8 bases separated the two germline ends. CDR3 protein: CASSLAASNQPQHF. The CDR3 DNA follows: TGTGCCAGCAGTCTGGCCGCTAGCAATCAGCCCCAGCATTTT.

This chain links TRBV15 with TRBJ2-7; TRBD2 might be the D (7 bases). The germline V and J ends were trimmed by 0 bases and 1 base, with 28 bases remaining between them. CDR1 is LNHNV and CDR2 is YYDKDF in the germline V gene (reference sequence). The CDR3 loop spans 21 amino acids. CDR3 DNA sequence: TGTGCCACCAGCAGAGATAGTGGGGGCGGTGGGGGGGGTGTGAAATCCTACGAGCAGTACTTC. Protein sequence: CATSRDSGGGGGGVKSYEQYF.

V gene TRBV5-4 combines with J gene TRBJ2-7; 7 positions agree with TRBD2. CDR3 size: 16 residues. The J segment lost 0 bases and the V segment lost 0 bases, leaving 6 bases of the junction unmatched. Germline V gene data show CDR1 as SGHNT and CDR2 as YYREEE (reference sequence). The CDR3, as DNA: TGTGCCAGCAGCTTGGAGGGGCTAGCGGCCTCCTACGAGCAGTACTTC. Translated, it gives CASSLEGLAASYEQYF.

The chain has TRBV28 and TRBJ2-7; 8 bases align to TRBD2. Losses at the gene ends were 6 bases for V and 6 bases for J; bases not matched to a gene: 7. The CDR3 has 13 amino acids. Germline CDR1 MDHEN, CDR2 SYDVKM. The CDR3 spells CASRGGRLGEQYF. The CDR3 nucleotides read TGTGCCAGCAGGGGCGGGAGGTTGGGCGAGCAGTACTTC.

V is TRBV28 and J is TRBJ2-1; 13 positions agree with TRBD2. Trimming at V came to 4 bases and at J to 0 bases, leaving 15 bases not matched to a gene. This CDR3 has 21 residues. CDR1 and CDR2 from the germline V gene are MDHEN and SYDVKM. CDR3 DNA sequence: TGTGCCAGCAGTTCCTTACTAGCGGGAGGGAAATCGTTTAGCTCCTACAATGAGCAGTTCTTC. Translation: CASSSLLAGGKSFSSYNEQFF.

The V call is TRBV9, the J call TRBJ2-3; D perhaps matches TRBD2 (6 bases). Germline values: CDR1 SGDLS, CDR2 YYNGEE. The CDR3 is 15 residues long. V was clipped by 3 bases and J by 2 bases, with 13 bases between them. CDR3 bases: TGTGCCAGCAGCGAGGGACTTACTACCACAGATACGCAGTATTTT. It encodes CASSEGLTTTDTQYF. Filled out from reference TRBV9 and TRBJ2-3, the complete variable domain reads DSGVTQTPKHLITATGQRVTLRCSPRSGDLSVYWYQQSLDQGLQFLIQYYNGEERAKGNILERFSAQQFPDLHSELNLSSLELGDSALYFCASSEGLTTTDTQYFGPGTRLTVL.

This rearrangement joins TRBV9 to TRBJ2-1; TRBD1 aligns across 7 bases. Germline values: CDR1 SGDLS, CDR2 YYNGEE. This CDR3 is built from 17 residues. Trimming removed 4 bases from V and 3 bases from J; junction bases left unmatched: 13. The CDR3 bases are TGTGCCAGCAGCCCCAGAGCCGGACAGGAGATCTACAATGAGCAGTTCTTC. The encoded protein is CASSPRAGQEIYNEQFF.

The V and J genes are TRBV5-1 and TRBJ2-7; 7 bases are shared with TRBD2. The germline gives CDR1 SGHRS, CDR2 YFSETQ. V shed 0 bases and J 2 bases; nucleotides not matched to a gene: 5. This CDR3 contains 15 residues. The CDR3 reads CASSLGLAAAYEQYF. DNA for the CDR3: TGCGCCAGCAGCTTGGGGCTAGCGGCGGCCTACGAGCAGTACTTC. Together with reference TRBV5-1 and TRBJ2-7, the CDR3 gives the full variable domain: KAGVTQTPRYLIKTRGQQVTLSCSPISGHRSVSWYQQTPGQGLQFLFEYFSETQRNKGNFPGRFSGRQFSNSRSEMNVSTLELGDSALYLCASSLGLAAAYEQYFGPGTRLTVT.

This clone appeared once. The CDR3 here is CASSPGQGDEKLFF. DNA for the CDR3: TGTGCCAGCAGCCCTGGCCAGGGTGATGAAAAACTGTTTTTT. The chain is built from TRBV14 and TRBJ1-4, with D tentatively TRBD1 (5 bases). CDR1 is SGHDN, CDR2 FVKESK, per germline. V was pared by 4 bases and J by 6 bases, with 12 bases between. The CDR3 extends over 14 amino acids.

This clone was seen only once. This chain uses TRBV30 with TRBJ2-3; D may be TRBD2 (5 bases). The germline CDR1 and CDR2 sequences are GTSNPN and SVGIG (reference sequence). V was shortened by 0 bases and J by 0 bases, with 13 bases between the two germline ends. The CDR3 sequence is 16 residues long. The CDR3 is CAWSVSGGSSTDTQYF. CDR3 in DNA: TGTGCCTGGAGTGTAAGTGGCGGGTCTAGCACAGATACGCAGTATTTT.

This clone turned up a few times. The genes are TRBV11-2 and TRBJ2-7; 8 bases map to TRBD1. CDR3 length equals 15 residues. Germline V gives CDR1 SGHAT, CDR2 FQNNGV. The V and J ends lost 4 bases and 3 bases, in that order; junction bases with no gene match: 8. The CDR3 coding sequence is TGTGCCAGCAGCTCGCTCCGGGACAGGCACTACGAGCAGTACTTC. It encodes CASSSLRDRHYEQYF.

The CDR3: CASSSRGGEQFF. The CDR3 nucleotides are TGTGCCAGCAGCTCGCGAGGGGGTGAGCAGTTCTTC. This rearrangement joins TRBV9 to TRBJ2-1, with a weak D call TRBD1 (6 bases). The CDR3 sequence is 12 residues long. Germline assignment: CDR1 SGDLS and CDR2 YYNGEE. V lost 4 bases, J lost 9 bases, and 11 bases lay in between.

The chain has TRBV6-5 and TRBJ2-7; D is perhaps TRBD1 (6 bases). Trimming pared 2 bases from V and 7 bases from J, leaving 12 bases between. This CDR3 spans 13 amino acids. Germline V gene sequence: CDR1 MNHEY, CDR2 SVGAGI. The CDR3 nucleotides read TGTGCCAGCAGTTACGGTGGTGGACAGGAGCAGTACTTC. It yields the protein CASSYGGGQEQYF.

The chain recombines TRBV9 with TRBJ2-1; 14 bases are shared with TRBD2. This CDR3 has 16 amino acids. Per germline, CDR1 SGDLS and CDR2 YYNGEE. V dropped 2 bases and J dropped 5; count of bases not matched to a gene: 3. CDR3 sequence: CASSVATSGRDNEQFF. CDR3 bases: TGTGCCAGCAGCGTCGCGACTAGCGGGAGGGACAATGAGCAGTTCTTC.